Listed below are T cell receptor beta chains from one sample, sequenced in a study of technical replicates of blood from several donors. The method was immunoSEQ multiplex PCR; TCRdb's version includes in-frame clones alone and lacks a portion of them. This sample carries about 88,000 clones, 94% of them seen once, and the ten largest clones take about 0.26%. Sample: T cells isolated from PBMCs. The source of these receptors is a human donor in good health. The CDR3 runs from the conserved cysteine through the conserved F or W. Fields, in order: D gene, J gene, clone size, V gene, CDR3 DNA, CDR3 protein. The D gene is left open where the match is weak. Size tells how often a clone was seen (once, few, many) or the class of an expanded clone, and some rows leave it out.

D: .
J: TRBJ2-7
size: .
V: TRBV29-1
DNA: TGCAGCGTACCGGGACTCTCCTACGAGCAGTACTTC
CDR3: CSVPGLSYEQYF

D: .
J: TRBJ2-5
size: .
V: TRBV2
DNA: TGTGCCAGCAGTCAGGAATCTATACAGGCCCAGTACTTC
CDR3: CASSQESIQAQYF

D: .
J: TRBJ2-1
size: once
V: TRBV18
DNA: TGTGCCAGCTCACTAATTCGGGATGAGCAGTTCTTC
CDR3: CASSLIRDEQFF

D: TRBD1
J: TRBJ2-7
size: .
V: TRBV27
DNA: TGTGCCAGCAGTGCCCGGGACAGGGGTGGTGAGCAGTACTTC
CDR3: CASSARDRGGEQYF

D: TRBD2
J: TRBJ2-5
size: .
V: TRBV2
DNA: TGTGCCAGCAGTGAGTTTGCGTCGGGGGGAGTGGGAGAGACCCAGTACTTC
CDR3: CASSEFASGGVGETQYF

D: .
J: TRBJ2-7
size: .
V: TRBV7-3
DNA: TGTGCCAGCAGCCCTCGGGACACTTCCTACGAGCAGTACTTC
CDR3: CASSPRDTSYEQYF

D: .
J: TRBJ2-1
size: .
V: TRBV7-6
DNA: TGTGCCAGCAGCTTAAGACGGACAGCCCATGAGCAGTTCTTC
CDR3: CASSLRRTAHEQFF

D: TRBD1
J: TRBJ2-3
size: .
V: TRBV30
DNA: TGTGCCTGGAGTCCCGGGACAGGAGTTAGCACAGATACGCAGTATTTT
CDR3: CAWSPGTGVSTDTQYF

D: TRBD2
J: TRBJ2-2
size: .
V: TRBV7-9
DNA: TGTGCCAGCAGCTATCGGACTAGCGGGAGACTGTTTTTT
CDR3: CASSYRTSGRLFF

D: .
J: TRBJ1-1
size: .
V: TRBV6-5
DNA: TGTGCCAGCAGTTACCCTCGGGCCGGGAAGACGGTTGCTTTCTTT
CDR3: CASSYPRAGKTVAFF

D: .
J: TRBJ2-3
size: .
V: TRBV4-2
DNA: TGTGCCAGCAGCCAAGATTTCTGGCTCGCACCAGGAGATACGCAGTATTTT
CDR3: CASSQDFWLAPGDTQYF

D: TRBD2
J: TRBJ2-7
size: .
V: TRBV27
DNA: TGTGCCAGCAGTTCCCTGGGGACTAGGAGCTCCTACGAGCAGTACTTC
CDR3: CASSSLGTRSSYEQYF

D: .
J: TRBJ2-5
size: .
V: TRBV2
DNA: TGTGCCAGCAGACCGCAGGGAGAGACCCAGTACTTC
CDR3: CASRPQGETQYF

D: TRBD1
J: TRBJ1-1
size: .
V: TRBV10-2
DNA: TGCGCCAGCAGAACAGGGGGCTCTGAAGCTTTCTTT
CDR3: CASRTGGSEAFF

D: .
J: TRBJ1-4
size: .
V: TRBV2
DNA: TGTGCCAGCAGCGGGGGGTTGGCTAATGAAAAACTGTTTTTT
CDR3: CASSGGLANEKLFF

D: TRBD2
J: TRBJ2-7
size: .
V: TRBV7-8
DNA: TGTGCCAGCAGCTTAAGTCGGGTTTTCGTGGGGACTAGCGGGGACGTTGTAGAGCAGTACTTC
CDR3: CASSLSRVFVGTSGDVVEQYF

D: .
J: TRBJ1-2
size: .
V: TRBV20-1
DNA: TGCAGTGGGCGACAGAGCTATGGCTACACCTTC
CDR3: CSGRQSYGYTF

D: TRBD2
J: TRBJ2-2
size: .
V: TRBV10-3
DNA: TGTGCCATCAGTGCGACTAGCGGGGTATCTAACACCGGGGAGCTGTTTTTT
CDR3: CAISATSGVSNTGELFF

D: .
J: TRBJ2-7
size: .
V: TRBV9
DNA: TGTGCCAGCAGCCACGGTTCCGAGGGCTCCTACGAGCAGTACTTC
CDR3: CASSHGSEGSYEQYF

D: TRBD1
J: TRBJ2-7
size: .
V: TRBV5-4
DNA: TGTGCCAGCAGGCCAGGGGGCTGGGGGTCCTACGAGCAGTACTTC
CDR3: CASRPGGWGSYEQYF

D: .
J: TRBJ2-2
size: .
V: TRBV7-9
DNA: TGTGCCAGCAGCTTAGTTGGGTGGAACAGTGTGACCGGGGAGCTGTTTTTT
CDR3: CASSLVGWNSVTGELFF

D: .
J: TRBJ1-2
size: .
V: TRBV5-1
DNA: TGCGCCAGCGGGGGGACGGGAGGCAGCTCTCTTTATGGCTACACCTTC
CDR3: CASGGTGGSSLYGYTF

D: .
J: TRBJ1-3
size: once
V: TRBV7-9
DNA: TGTGCCAGCAGCTTAGTCTTTGGAGACAGCTCTGGAAACACCATATATTTT
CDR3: CASSLVFGDSSGNTIYF

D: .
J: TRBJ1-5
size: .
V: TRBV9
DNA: TGTGCCAGCAGCGTAGGTGGACAGACGCCCCAGCATTTT
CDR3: CASSVGGQTPQHF

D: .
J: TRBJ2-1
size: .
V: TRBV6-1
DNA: TGTGCCAGCAGTGTATATGGAGGCGCCAATGAGCAGTTCTTC
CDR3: CASSVYGGANEQFF

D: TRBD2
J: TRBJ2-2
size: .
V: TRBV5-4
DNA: TGTGCCAGCAGCTTGAATCGGGGGGCCGGGGAGCTGTTTTTT
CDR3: CASSLNRGAGELFF

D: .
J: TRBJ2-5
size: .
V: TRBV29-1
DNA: TGCAGCCAGTATACAGGGACAAGTGAGACCCAGTACTTC
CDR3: CSQYTGTSETQYF

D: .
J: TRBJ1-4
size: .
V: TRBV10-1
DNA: TGCGCCAGCAGCGGACGGGGAAGGAATGAAAAACTGTTTTTT
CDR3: CASSGRGRNEKLFF

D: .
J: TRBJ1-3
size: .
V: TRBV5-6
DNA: TGCGCCAGCAGCATGTGGGCCTACTCTGGAAACACCATATATTTT
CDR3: CASSMWAYSGNTIYF

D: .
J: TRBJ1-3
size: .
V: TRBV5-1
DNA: TGCGCCAGCAGCTCTGGCCCAGGAGGAGCGGCTCTCGGAAACACCATATATTTT
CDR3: CASSSGPGGAALGNTIYF

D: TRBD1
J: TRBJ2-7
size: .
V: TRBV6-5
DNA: TGTGCCAGCAGTTACAATCGACAGGGCCTGTACTTC
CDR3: CASSYNRQGLYF

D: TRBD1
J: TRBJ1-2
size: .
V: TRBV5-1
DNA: TGCGCCAGCAGCTCGAATGGACAGGCTGACTATGGCTACACCTTC
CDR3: CASSSNGQADYGYTF

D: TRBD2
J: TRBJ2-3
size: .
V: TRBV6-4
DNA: TGTGCCAGCAGTGTCCAGGGACTAGTGAAAGATACGCAGTATTTT
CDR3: CASSVQGLVKDTQYF

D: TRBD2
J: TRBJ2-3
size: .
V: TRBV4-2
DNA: TGTGCCAGCAGCCAAAGGGATAGCGGGGGGGCCACAGATACGCAGTATTTT
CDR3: CASSQRDSGGATDTQYF

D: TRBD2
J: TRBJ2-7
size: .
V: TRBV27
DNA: TGTGCCAGCAGTTTCGGACCACCTCTAGCGGGAGTTCCCCACGAGCAGTACTTC
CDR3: CASSFGPPLAGVPHEQYF

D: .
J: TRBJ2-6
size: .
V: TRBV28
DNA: TGTGCCAGCAGTTCTCTACAGGGTGATGGGGCCAACGTCCTGACTTTC
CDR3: CASSSLQGDGANVLTF

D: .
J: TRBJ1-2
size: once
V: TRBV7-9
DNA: TGTGCCAGCAGCCCCGGGGGGTCTCTCGCTTATAACTATGGCTACACCTTC
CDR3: CASSPGGSLAYNYGYTF

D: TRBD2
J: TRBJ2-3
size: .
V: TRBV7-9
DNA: TGTGCCAGCAGCTCCGGGGCTAGCGGGAGAGGAGATACGCAGTATTTT
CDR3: CASSSGASGRGDTQYF

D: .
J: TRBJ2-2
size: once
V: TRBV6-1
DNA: TGTGCCAGCAGTGTAACTAATCAGGGGCTACGCACCGGGGAGCTGTTTTTT
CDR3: CASSVTNQGLRTGELFF

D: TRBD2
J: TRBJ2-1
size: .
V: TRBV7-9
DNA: TGTGCCAGCAGCTTAGGGGGACTAGCGGACAATGAGCAGTTCTTC
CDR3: CASSLGGLADNEQFF

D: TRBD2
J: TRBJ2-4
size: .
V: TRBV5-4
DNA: TGTGCCAGCAGCTTACCAGGACTAGCGTCGGGCATTCAGTACTTC
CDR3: CASSLPGLASGIQYF

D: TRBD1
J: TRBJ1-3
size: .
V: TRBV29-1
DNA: TGCAGCGTCCGGGACAGGGGAGGTGGAAACACCATATATTTT
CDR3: CSVRDRGGGNTIYF

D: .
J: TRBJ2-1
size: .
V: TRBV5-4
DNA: TGTGCCAGCAGCTTGGCAGGGCAGAGCTCCTACAATGAGCAGTTCTTC
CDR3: CASSLAGQSSYNEQFF

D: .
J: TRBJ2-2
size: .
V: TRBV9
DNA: TGTGCCAGCAGTCGACAACGTACCCGCGGGGGCAGTAGCACCGGGGAGCTGTTTTTT
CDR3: CASSRQRTRGGSSTGELFF

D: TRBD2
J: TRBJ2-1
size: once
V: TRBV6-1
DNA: TGTGCCAGCAGGGCCGCCGGGACTAGCGGGCAGCAGTTCTTC
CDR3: CASRAAGTSGQQFF

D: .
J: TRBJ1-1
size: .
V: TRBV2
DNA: TGTGCCAGCAGTCCCCGAGGGTCTGAAGCTTTCTTT
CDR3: CASSPRGSEAFF

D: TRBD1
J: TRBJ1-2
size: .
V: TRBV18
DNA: TGTGCCAGCTCACCCGGTAGGACAGGGTTGCATGGCTACACCTTC
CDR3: CASSPGRTGLHGYTF

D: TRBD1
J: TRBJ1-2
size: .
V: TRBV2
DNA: TGTGCCAGCAGTGAGTGGACAGGGGGCGAATTGGGCTACACCTTC
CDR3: CASSEWTGGELGYTF

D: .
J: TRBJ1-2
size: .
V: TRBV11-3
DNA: TGTGCCAGCAGCTTAGGATCCAGGGACTATGGCTACACCTTC
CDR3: CASSLGSRDYGYTF

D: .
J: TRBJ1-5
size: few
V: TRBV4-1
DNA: TGCGCCAGCAGCCATGGTAGAACAGGGAGCAATCAGCCCCAGCATTTT
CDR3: CASSHGRTGSNQPQHF

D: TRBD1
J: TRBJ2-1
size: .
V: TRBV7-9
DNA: TGTGCCAGCAGCTCCCTGGGACAGCTCCCTTTCAATGAGCAGTTCTTC
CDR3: CASSSLGQLPFNEQFF

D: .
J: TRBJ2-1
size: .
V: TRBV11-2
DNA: TGTGCCAGCAGCTTAGACCTGACGTGGGCGCTCTTC
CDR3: CASSLDLTWALF

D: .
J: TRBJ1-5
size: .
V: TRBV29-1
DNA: TGCAGCGTTGAACCAGGGTTGGGTCAGCCCCAGCATTTT
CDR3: CSVEPGLGQPQHF

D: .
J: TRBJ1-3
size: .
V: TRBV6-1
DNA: TGTGCCAGCAGTGAAGCAGGGGCGGCTGGAAACACCATATATTTT
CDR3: CASSEAGAAGNTIYF